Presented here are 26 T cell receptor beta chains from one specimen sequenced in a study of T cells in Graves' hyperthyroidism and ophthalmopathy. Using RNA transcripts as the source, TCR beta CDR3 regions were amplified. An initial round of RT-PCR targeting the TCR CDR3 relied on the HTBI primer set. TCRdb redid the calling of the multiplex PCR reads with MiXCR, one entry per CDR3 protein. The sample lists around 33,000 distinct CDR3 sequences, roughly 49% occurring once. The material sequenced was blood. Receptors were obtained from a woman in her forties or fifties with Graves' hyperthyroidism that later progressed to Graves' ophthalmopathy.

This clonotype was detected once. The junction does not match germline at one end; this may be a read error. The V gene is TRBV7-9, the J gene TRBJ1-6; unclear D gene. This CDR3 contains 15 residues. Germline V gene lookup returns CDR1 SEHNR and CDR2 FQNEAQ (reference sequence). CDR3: CASSSGSTAGSPFHF. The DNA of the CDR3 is TGTGCCAGCAGCTCGGGCTCAACCGCGGGGTCACCCTTCCACTTT.

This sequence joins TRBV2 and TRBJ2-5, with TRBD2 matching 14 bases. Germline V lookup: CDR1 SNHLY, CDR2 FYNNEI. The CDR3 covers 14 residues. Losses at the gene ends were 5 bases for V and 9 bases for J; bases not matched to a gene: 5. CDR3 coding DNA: TGTGCCAGCAGTTTAGCGACTAGCGGGAGGGCCCAGTACTTC. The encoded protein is CASSLATSGRAQYF.

The DNA of the CDR3 is TGTGCCACCGGGGAGCTGTTTTTT. It yields the protein CATGELFF. The rearrangement uses TRBV24-1 and TRBJ2-2; D gene ambiguous. The V gene lost 9 bases and the J gene lost 8 bases, with 0 bases spanning the gap. Germline V lookup: CDR1 KGHDR, CDR2 SFDVKD. There are 8 residues in the CDR3.

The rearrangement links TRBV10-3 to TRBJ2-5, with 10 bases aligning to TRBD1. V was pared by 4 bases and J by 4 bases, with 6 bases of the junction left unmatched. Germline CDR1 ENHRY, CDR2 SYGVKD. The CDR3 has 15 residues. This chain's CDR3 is CAISAGQGRGETQYF. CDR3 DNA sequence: TGTGCCATCAGTGCGGGACAGGGGAGGGGAGAGACCCAGTACTTC.

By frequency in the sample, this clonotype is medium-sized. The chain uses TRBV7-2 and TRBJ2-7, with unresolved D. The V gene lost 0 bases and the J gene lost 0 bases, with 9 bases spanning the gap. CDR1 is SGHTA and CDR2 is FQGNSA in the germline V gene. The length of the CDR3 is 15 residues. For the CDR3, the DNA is TGTGCCAGCAGCTTAGCGAGCCCTCCCTCCTACGAGCAGTACTTC. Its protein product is CASSLASPPSYEQYF.

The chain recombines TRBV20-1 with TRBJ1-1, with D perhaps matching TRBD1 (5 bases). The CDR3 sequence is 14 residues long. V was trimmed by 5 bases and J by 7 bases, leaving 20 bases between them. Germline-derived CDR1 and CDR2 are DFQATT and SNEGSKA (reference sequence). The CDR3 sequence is CSALTSGTVNEAFF. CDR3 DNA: TGCAGTGCTCTAACTAGCGGGACTGTCAATGAAGCTTTCTTT.

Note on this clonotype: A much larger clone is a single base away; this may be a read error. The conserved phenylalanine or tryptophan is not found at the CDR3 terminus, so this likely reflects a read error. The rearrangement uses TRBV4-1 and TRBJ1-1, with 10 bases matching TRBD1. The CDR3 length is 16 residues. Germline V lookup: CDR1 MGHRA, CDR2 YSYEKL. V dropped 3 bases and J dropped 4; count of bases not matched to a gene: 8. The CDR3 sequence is CASSHQGTGAGTEAFC. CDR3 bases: TGCGCCAGCAGCCATCAGGGGACAGGGGCGGGCACTGAAGCTTTCTGT.

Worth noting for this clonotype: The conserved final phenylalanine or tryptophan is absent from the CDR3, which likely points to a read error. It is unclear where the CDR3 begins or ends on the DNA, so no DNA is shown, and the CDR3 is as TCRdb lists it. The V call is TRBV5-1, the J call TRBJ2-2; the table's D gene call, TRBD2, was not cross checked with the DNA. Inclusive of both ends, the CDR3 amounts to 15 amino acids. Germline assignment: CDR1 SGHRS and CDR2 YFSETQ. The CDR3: CASSTLAGTAGELVL.

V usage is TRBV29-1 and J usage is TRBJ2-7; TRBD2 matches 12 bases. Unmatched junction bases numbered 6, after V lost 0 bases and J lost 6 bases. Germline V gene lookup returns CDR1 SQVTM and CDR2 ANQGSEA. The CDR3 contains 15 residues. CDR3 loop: CSVEDKTSGSREQYF. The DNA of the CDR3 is TGCAGCGTTGAAGATAAGACTAGCGGGAGCCGCGAGCAGTACTTC.

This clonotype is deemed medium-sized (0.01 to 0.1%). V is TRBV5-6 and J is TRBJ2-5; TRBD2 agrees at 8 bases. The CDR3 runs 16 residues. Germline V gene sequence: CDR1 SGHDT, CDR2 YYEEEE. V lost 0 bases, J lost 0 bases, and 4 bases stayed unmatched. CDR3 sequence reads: CASSLVLAGYQETQYF. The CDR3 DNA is TGTGCCAGCAGCTTGGTGCTAGCGGGTTACCAAGAGACCCAGTACTTC.

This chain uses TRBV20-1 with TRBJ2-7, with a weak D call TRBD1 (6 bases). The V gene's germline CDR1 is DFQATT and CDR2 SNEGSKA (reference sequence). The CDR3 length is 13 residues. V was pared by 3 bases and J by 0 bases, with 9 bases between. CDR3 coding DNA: TGCAGTGCTAGTCAGGGGAGCTCCTACGAGCAGTACTTC. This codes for CSASQGSSYEQYF.

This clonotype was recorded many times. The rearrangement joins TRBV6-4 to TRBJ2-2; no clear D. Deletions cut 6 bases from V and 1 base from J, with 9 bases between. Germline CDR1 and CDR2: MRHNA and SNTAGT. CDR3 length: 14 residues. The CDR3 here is CASRGSGNTGELFF. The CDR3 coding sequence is TGTGCCAGCAGAGGTTCCGGGAACACCGGGGAGCTGTTTTTT.

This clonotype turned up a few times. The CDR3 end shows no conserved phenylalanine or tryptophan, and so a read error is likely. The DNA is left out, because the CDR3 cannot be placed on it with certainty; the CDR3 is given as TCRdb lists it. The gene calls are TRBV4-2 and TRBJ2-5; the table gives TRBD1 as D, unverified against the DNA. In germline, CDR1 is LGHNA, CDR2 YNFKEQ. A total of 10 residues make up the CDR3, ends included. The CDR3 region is CASSQDRGPR.

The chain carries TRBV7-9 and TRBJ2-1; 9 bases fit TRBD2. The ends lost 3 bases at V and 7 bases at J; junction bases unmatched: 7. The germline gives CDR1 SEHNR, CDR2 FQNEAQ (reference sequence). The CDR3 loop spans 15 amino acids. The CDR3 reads CASSFGSGSGNEQFF. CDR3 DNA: TGTGCCAGCAGCTTCGGTAGCGGGAGTGGTAATGAGCAGTTCTTC.

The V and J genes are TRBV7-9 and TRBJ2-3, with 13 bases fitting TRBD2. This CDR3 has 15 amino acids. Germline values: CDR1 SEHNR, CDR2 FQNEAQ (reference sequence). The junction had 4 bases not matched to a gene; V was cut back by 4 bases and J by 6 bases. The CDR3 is CASSSRTSGSDTQYF. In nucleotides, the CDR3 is TGTGCCAGCAGCTCTCGGACTAGCGGGAGTGATACGCAGTATTTT. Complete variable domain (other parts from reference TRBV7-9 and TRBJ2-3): DTGVSQNPRHKITKRGQNVTFRCDPISEHNRLYWYRQTLGQGPEFLTYFQNEAQLEKSRLLSDRFSAERPKGSFSTLEIQRTEQGDSAMYLCASSSRTSGSDTQYFGPGTRLTVL.

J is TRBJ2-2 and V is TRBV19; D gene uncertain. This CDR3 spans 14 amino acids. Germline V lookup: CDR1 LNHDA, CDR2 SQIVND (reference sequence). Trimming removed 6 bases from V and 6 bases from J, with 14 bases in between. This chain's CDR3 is CASSSLERSGELFF. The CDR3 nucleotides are TGTGCCAGTAGCTCTCTGGAGCGCTCCGGGGAGCTGTTTTTT.

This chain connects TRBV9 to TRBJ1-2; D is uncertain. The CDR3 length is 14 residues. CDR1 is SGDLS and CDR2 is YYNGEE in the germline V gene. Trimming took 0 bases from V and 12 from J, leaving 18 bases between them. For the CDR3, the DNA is TGTGCCAGCAGCGTAGAAGCCCAGAGCTCTGGAAACACCTTC. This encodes CASSVEAQSSGNTF.

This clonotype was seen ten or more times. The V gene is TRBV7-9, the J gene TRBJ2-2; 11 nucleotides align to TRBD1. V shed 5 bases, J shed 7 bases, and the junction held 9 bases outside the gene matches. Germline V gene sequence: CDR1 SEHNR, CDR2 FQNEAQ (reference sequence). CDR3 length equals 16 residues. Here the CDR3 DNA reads TGTGCCAGCAGCAGACGGACAGGGGGCTTTGTCGGGGAGCTGTTTTTT. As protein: CASSRRTGGFVGELFF.

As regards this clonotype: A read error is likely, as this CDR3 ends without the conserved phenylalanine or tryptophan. The CDR3 protein is CAGSQAKVGGRTDTQYL. CDR3 in DNA: TGTGCCGGCAGCCAAGCTAAAGTGGGAGGAAGGACAGATACGCAGTATCTT. The chain is built from TRBV14 and TRBJ2-3; D possibly corresponds to TRBD2 (6 bases). There are 17 residues in the CDR3. Looked up from germline, CDR1 is SGHDN and CDR2 is FVKESK.

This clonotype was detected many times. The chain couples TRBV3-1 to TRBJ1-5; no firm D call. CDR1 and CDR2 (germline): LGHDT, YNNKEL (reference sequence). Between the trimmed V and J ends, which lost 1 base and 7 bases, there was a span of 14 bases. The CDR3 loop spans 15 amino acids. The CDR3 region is CASSQAGPVGQPQHF. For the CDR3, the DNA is TGTGCCAGCAGCCAAGCCGGACCGGTCGGACAGCCCCAGCATTTT.

The CDR3 here is CASSSGTQGWEQYF. DNA of the CDR3: TGTGCCAGCAGCTCCGGGACTCAAGGTTGGGAGCAGTACTTC. The V gene is TRBV7-3, the J gene TRBJ2-7; D may be TRBD2 (6 bases). The germline CDR1 and CDR2 sequences are SGHTA and FQGTGA. The CDR3 loop spans 14 amino acids. Between the trimmed V and J ends, which lost 4 bases and 7 bases, there was a span of 17 bases.

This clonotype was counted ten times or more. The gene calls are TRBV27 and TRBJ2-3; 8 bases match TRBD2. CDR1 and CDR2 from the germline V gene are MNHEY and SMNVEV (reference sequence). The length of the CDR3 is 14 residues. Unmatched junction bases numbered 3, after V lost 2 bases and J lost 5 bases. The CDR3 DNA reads TGTGCCAGCAGTTTACGGGGGGGCGTAGATACGCAGTATTTT. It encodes CASSLRGGVDTQYF.

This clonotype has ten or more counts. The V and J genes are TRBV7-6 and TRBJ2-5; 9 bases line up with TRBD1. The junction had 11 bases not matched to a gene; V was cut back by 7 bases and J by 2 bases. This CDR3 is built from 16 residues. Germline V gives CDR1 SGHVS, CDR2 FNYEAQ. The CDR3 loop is CASTRGQGGGQETQYF. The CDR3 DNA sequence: TGTGCCAGCACCCGGGGACAGGGCGGTGGGCAAGAGACCCAGTACTTC.

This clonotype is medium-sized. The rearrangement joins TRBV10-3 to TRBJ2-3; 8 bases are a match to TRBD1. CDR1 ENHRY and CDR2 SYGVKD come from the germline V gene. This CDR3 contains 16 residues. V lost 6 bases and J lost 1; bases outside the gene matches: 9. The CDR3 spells CAISARVGQGTDTQYF. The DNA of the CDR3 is TGTGCCATCAGCGCCCGAGTGGGACAGGGCACAGATACGCAGTATTTT.

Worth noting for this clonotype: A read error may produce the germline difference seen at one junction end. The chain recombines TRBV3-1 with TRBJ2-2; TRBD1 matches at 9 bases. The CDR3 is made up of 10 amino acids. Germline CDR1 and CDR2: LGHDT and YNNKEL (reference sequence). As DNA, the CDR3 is TGTGCCAGCAGCCAAGAGGACAGGGGTTTT. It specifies CASSQEDRGF.

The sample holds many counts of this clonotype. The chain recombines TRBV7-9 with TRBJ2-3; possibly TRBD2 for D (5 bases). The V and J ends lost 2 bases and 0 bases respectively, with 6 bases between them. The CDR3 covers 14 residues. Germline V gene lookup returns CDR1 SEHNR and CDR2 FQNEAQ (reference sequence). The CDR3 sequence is CASSLTGSTDTQYF. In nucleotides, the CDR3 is TGTGCCAGCAGCTTAACGGGGAGCACAGATACGCAGTATTTT.